This T cell receptor beta chain was identified in a study of T cell responses to AZD1222 COVID-19 vaccine. The germline V gene has CDR1 MDHEN and CDR2 SYDVKM. With 5 bases removed from V and 2 bases from J, the gap between germline ends came to 15 bases. This CDR3 comprises 15 residues. Produced via immunoSEQ multiplex PCR; TCRdb's table is partial and in-frame only. Altogether over 150,000 clones are present, just over 90% being singletons, with the ten largest covering approximately 1.4%. This sequence joins TRBV28 and TRBJ1-1, with a tentative D call TRBD1 (5 bases). This sequence was found in an adult in good health. The input for sequencing was peripheral blood, taken on day 0 of AZD1222 vaccination. The CDR3, as DNA: TGTGCCAGCAGTCCGGGGACTTTTTTTAACACTGAAGCTTTCTTT. This gives the protein CASSPGTFFNTEAFF.